The text below deals with one T cell receptor beta chain. Its antigen is still unknown. The entry originates in a study of T cell responses to AZD1222 COVID-19 vaccine. Study-wide results and limits: Recipients of two AZD1222 doses showed rising Spike-specific TCR breadth and depth.

The germline gives CDR1 SGHRS, CDR2 YFSETQ. This CDR3 is built from 15 residues. With V trimmed by 8 bases and J by 4 bases, 11 bases remained unmatched. Sequencing was performed with immunoSEQ multiplex PCR; in TCRdb, only in-frame clones are kept and a portion is missing. The sample contains about 120,000 clones, under 90% of which appear only once. This rearrangement joins TRBV5-1 to TRBJ2-3; 9 bases map to TRBD1. Sequencing used peripheral blood, obtained on day 0 of AZD1222 vaccination. The TCR originated in an adult in good health. CDR3 amino acids: CASKIQGQGPDTQYF. DNA for the CDR3: TGCGCCAGTAAAATCCAGGGACAGGGCCCAGATACGCAGTATTTT.